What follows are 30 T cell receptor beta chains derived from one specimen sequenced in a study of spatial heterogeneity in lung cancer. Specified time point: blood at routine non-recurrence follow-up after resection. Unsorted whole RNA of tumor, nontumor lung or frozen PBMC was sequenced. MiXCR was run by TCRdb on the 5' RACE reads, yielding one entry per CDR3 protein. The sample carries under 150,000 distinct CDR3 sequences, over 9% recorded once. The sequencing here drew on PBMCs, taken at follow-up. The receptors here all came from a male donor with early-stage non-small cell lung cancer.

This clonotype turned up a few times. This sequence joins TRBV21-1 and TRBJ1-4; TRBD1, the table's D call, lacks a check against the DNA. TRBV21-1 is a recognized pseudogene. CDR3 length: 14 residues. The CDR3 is CASSKGTGGEKLFF. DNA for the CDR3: TGTGCCAGCAGCAAAGGGACAGGGGGTGAAAAACTGTTTTTT.

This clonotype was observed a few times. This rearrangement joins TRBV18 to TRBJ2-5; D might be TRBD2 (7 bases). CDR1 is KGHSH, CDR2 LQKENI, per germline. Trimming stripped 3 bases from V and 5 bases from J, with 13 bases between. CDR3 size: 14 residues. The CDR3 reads CASSPGGPGETQYF. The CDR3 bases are TGTGCCAGCTCACCCGGGGGGCCGGGCGAGACCCAGTACTTC.

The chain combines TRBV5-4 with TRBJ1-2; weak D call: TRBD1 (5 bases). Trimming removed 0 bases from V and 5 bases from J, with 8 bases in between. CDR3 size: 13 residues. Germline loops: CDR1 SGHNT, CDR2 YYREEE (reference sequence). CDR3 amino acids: CASSLEDSYGYTF. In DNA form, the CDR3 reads TGTGCCAGCAGCTTGGAAGACAGTTATGGCTACACCTTC.

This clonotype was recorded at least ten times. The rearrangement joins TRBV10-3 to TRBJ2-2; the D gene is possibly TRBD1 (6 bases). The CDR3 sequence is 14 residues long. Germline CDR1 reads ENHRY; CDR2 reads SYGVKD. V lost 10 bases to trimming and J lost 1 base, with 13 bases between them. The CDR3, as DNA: TGTGCCACGAATCAAGGGGGGAACACCGGGGAGCTGTTTTTT. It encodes CATNQGGNTGELFF.

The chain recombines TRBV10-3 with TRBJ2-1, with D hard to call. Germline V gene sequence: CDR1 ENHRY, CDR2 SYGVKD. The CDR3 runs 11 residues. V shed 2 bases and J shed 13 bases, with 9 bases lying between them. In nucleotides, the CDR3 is TGTGCCATCAGTGAGAAGGAGATACAGTTCTTC. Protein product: CAISEKEIQFF.

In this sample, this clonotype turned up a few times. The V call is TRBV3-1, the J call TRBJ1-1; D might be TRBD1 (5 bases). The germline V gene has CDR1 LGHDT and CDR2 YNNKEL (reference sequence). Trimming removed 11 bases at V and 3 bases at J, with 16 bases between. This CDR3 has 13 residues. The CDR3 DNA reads TGTGCCTCTGGGGCGCCGGTGGACACTGAAGCTTTCTTT. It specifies CASGAPVDTEAFF.

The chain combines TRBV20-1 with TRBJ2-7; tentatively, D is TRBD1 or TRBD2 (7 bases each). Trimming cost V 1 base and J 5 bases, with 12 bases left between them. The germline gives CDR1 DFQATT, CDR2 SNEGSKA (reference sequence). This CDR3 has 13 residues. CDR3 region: CSARATGRDEQYF. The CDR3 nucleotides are TGCAGTGCTAGAGCGACAGGGAGGGACGAGCAGTACTTC.

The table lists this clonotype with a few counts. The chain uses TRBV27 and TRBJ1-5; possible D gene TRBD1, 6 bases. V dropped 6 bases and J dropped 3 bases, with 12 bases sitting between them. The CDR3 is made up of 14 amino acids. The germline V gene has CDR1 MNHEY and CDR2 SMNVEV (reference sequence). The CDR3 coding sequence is TGTGCCAGCAGGAGGGACACTTACAATCAGCCCCAGCATTTT. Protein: CASRRDTYNQPQHF.

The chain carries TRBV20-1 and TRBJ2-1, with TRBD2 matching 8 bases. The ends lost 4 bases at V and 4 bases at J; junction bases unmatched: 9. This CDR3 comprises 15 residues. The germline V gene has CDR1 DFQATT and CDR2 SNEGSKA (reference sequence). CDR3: CSATIPERGYNEQFF. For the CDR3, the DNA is TGCAGTGCTACCATCCCCGAGCGGGGGTACAATGAGCAGTTCTTC.

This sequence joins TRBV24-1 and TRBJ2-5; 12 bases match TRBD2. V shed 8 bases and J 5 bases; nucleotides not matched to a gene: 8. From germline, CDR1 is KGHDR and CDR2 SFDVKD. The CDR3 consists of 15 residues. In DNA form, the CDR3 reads TGTGCCACCACCTCTAGCGGGGGGGTTGAGGAGACCCAGTACTTC. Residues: CATTSSGGVEETQYF.

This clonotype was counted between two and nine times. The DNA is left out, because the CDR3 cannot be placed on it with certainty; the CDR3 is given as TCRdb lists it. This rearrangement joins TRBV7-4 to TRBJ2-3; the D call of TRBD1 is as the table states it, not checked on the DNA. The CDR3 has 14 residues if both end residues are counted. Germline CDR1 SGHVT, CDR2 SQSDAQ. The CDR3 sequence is CASSFGPGADTQYF.

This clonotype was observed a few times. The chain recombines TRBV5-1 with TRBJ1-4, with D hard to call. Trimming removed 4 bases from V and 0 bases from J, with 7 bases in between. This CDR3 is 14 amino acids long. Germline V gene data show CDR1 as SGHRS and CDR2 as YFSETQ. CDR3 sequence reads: CASSPESTNEKLFF. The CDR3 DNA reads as TGCGCCAGCAGCCCGGAGTCAACTAATGAAAAACTGTTTTTT.

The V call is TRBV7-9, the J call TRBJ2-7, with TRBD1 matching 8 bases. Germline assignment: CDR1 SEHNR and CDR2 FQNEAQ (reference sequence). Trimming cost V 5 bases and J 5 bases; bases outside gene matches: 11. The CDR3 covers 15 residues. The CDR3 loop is CASSDDWDRLNEQYF. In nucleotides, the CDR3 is TGTGCCAGCAGCGACGACTGGGACAGGTTAAACGAGCAGTACTTC.

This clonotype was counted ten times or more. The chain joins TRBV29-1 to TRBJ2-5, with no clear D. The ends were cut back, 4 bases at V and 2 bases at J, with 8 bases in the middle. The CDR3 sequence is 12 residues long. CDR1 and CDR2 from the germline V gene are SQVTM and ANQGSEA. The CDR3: CSVGLSQETQYF. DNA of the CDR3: TGCAGCGTTGGGCTGTCTCAAGAGACCCAGTACTTC.

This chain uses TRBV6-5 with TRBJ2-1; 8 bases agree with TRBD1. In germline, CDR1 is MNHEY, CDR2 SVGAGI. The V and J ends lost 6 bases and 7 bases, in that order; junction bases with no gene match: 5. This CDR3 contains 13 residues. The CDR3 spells CASRRTGINEQFF. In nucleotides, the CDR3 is TGTGCCAGCAGGAGGACAGGGATTAATGAGCAGTTCTTC.

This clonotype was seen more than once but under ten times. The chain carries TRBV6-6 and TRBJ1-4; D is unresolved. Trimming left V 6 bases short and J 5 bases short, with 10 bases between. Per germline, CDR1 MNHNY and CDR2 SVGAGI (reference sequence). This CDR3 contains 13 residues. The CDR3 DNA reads TGTGCCAGCAGGGGTCCGGGGAATGAAAAACTGTTTTTT. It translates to CASRGPGNEKLFF.

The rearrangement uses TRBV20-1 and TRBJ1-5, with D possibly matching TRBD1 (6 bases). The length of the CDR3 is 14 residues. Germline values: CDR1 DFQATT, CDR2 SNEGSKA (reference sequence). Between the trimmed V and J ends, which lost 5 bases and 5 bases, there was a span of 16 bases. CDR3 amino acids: CSAPDSAPYQPQHF. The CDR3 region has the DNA TGCAGTGCTCCGGACAGTGCCCCTTATCAGCCCCAGCATTTT.

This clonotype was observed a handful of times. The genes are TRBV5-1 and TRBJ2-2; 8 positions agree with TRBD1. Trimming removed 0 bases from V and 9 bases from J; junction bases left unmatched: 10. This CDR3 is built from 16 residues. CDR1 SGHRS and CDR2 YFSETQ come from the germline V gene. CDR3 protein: CASSLASGQGVRELFF. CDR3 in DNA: TGCGCCAGCAGCTTGGCCTCAGGACAGGGAGTGAGGGAGCTGTTTTTT.

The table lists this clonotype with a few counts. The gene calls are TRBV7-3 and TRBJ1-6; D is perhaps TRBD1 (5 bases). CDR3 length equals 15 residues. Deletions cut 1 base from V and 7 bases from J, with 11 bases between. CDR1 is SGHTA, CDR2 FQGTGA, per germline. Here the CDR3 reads CASSLKSGKNSPLHF. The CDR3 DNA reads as TGTGCCAGCAGCTTAAAATCAGGGAAAAATTCACCCCTCCACTTT.

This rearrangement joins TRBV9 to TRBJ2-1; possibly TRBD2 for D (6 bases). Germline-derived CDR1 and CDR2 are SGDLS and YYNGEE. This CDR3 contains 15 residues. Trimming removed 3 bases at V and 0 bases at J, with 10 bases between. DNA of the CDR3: TGTGCCAGCAGCGCGTCCGGGGGCTCCTACAATGAGCAGTTCTTC. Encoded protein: CASSASGGSYNEQFF.

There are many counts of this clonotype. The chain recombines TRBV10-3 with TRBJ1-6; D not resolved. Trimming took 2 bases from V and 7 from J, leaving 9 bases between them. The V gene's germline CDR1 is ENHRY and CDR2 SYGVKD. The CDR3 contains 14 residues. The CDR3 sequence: CAISEVGENSPLHF. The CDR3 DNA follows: TGTGCCATCAGTGAGGTGGGTGAGAATTCACCCCTCCACTTT.

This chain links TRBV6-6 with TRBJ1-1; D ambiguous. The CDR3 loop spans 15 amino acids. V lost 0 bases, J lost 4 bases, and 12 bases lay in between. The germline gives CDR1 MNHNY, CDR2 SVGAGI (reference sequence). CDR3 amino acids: CASSYSPPSVTEAFF. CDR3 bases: TGTGCCAGCAGTTACTCGCCCCCCAGTGTCACTGAAGCTTTCTTT.

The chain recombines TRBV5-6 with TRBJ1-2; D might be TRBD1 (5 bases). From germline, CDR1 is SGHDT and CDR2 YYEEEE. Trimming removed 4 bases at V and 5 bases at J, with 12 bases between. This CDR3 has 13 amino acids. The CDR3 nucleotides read TGTGCCAGCAGCCCCGGGACCCTTTATGGCTACACCTTC. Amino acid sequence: CASSPGTLYGYTF. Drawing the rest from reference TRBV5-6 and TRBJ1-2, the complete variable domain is DAGVTQSPTHLIKTRGQQVTLRCSPKSGHDTVSWYQQALGQGPQFIFQYYEEEERQRGNFPDRFSGHQFPNYSSELNVNALLLGDSALYLCASSPGTLYGYTFGSGTRLTVV.

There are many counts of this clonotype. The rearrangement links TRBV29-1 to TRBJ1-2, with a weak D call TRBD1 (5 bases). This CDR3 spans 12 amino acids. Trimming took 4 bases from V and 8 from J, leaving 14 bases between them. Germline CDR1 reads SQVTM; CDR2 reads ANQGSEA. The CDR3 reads CSVAVLRGGYTF. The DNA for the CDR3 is TGCAGCGTTGCCGTCTTGCGGGGCGGCTACACCTTC.

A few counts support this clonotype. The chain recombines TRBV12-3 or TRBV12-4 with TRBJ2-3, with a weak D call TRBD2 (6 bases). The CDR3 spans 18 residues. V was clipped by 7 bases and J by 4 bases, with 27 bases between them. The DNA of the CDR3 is TGTGCCAGCACCTTCTCGGGAGAGACAGCTCCCGGTGCAGATACGCAGTATTTT. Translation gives CASTFSGETAPGADTQYF.

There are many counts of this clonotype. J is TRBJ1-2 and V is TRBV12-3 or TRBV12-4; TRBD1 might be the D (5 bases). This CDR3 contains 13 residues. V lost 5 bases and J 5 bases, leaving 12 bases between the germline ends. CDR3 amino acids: CASSTGTVYGYTF. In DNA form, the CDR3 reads TGTGCCAGCAGTACGGGGACGGTGTATGGCTACACCTTC.

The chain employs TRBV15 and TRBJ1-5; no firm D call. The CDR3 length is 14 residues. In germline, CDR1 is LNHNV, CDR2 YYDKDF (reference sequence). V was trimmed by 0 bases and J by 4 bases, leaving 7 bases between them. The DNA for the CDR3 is TGTGCCACCAGCAGAGATTCATTAAATCAGCCCCAGCATTTT. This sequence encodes CATSRDSLNQPQHF.

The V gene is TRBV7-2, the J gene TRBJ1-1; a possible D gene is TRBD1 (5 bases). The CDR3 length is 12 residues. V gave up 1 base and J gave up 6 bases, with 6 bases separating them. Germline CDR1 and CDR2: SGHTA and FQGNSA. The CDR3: CASSLGGAEAFF. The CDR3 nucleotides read TGTGCCAGCAGCTTAGGGGGGGCTGAAGCTTTCTTT.

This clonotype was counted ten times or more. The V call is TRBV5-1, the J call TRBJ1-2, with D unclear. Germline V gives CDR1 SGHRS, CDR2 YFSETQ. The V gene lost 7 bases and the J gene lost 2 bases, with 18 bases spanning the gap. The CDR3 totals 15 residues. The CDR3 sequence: CASATSASRNYGYTF. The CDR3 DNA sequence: TGCGCCAGCGCCACGAGTGCCAGCAGGAACTATGGCTACACCTTC.

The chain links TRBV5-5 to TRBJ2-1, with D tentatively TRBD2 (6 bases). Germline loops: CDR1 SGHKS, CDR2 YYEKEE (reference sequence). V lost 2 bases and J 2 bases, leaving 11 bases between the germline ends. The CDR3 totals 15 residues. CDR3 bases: TGTGCCAGCAGCTTATTGGCGGGGACCTACAATGAGCAGTTCTTC. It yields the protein CASSLLAGTYNEQFF.